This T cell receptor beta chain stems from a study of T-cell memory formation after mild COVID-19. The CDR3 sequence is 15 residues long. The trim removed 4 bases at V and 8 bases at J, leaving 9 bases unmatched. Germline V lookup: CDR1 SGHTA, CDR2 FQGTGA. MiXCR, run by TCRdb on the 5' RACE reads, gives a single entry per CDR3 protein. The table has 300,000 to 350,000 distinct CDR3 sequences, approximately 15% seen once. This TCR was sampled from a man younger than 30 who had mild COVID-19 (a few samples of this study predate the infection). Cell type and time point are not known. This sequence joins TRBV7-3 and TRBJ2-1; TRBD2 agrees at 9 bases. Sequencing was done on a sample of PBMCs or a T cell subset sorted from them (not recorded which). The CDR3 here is CASSSAGGPIHEQFF. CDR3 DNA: TGTGCCAGCAGCTCGGCGGGGGGGCCCATACATGAGCAGTTCTTC.